These T cell receptor beta chains were read from a single sample in a study of T cell responses to AZD1222 COVID-19 vaccine. Method: immunoSEQ multiplex PCR; TCRdb's copy keeps in-frame clones and lacks some. The repertoire includes about 120,000 clones, roughly 91% of them detected once, and 5% sits in the top ten. The sample was peripheral blood, taken 28 days after the second AZD1222 dose. These TCRs come from an adult who received the AZD1222 COVID-19 vaccine. CDR3s include the opening cysteine and the closing phenylalanine or tryptophan. D genes are given only for firm matches. Clone size is stated in some rows and not others, as once, few, many or a class when expanded.

V	size	D	J	DNA	CDR3
TRBV9	.	TRBD1	TRBJ2-7	TGTGCCAGCAGCTCCGGACAGGGCTCCTACGAGCAGTACTTC	CASSSGQGSYEQYF
TRBV29-1	.	TRBD2	TRBJ2-5	TGCAGCGACCGGACTAGCGGGGAGACCCAGTACTTC	CSDRTSGETQYF
TRBV4-1	once	TRBD1	TRBJ2-7	TGCGCCAGCAGCCAAGCCCGGACAGGGTTAATGTACGAGCAGTACTTC	CASSQARTGLMYEQYF
TRBV7-2	.	.	TRBJ2-5	TGTGCCAGCAGTTACACTAGCTCGGAGGATTGGGAGACCCAGTACTTC	CASSYTSSEDWETQYF
TRBV6-2/TRBV6-3	.	.	TRBJ1-4	TGTGCCAGCAGCGAACGTGGGGCGGCTAATGAAAAACTGTTTTTT	CASSERGAANEKLFF
TRBV3-1/TRBV3-2	.	.	TRBJ2-1	TGTGCCAGCAGCCAAGCCGGGACCATCTATGAGCAGTTCTTC	CASSQAGTIYEQFF
TRBV11-2	once	.	TRBJ1-1	TGTGCCAGCAGCTTAGCCAGCCCGAACACTGAAGCTTTCTTT	CASSLASPNTEAFF
TRBV7-9	.	TRBD1	TRBJ1-4	TGTGCCAGCAGCCTCGGGACAGGGCAAAAACTGTTTTTT	CASSLGTGQKLFF
TRBV5-5	.	.	TRBJ1-2	TGTGCCAGCAGCTTGTTGCGGGGGGCAAACTATGGCTACACCTTC	CASSLLRGANYGYTF
TRBV6-5	.	.	TRBJ1-2	TGTGCCAGCCGGGGACTGAACTATGGCTACACCTTC	CASRGLNYGYTF
TRBV5-6	.	.	TRBJ2-2	TGTGCCAGCAGCTTGTTACGGGAGAACACCGGGGAGCTGTTTTTT	CASSLLRENTGELFF
TRBV9	.	TRBD1	TRBJ1-2	TGTGCCAGCAGCGTAGATATTGGGACAGGGTATTATGGCTACACCTTC	CASSVDIGTGYYGYTF
TRBV4-3	.	TRBD2	TRBJ2-3	TGCGCCAGCAGCCAAGATACCGGGAGGGCCGATACGCAGTATTTT	CASSQDTGRADTQYF
TRBV12-3/TRBV12-4	.	.	TRBJ2-2	TGTGCCAGCATTTTAAGGGGGGAGCTGTTTTTT	CASILRGELFF
TRBV6-6	.	.	TRBJ1-2	TGTGCCAGCAGGGGATTAAATAGGGACTATGGCTACACCTTC	CASRGLNRDYGYTF
TRBV7-9	once	.	TRBJ2-3	TGTGCCAGCAGCTTAGGGCCTGGCACAGATACGCAGTATTTT	CASSLGPGTDTQYF
TRBV5-4	.	.	TRBJ2-7	TGTGCCAGCAGCCGGGACGGCGGGATAGGGCTCTACGAGCAGTACTTC	CASSRDGGIGLYEQYF
TRBV7-3	once	.	TRBJ2-3	TGTGCCAGCAGCTCTCAGGGTTATACAGATACGCAGTATTTT	CASSSQGYTDTQYF
TRBV6-2/TRBV6-3	.	.	TRBJ1-4	TGTGCCAGCAGCGACAGGCCAGGGATGAGGGAAAAACTGTTTTTT	CASSDRPGMREKLFF
TRBV18	.	.	TRBJ1-1	TGTGCCAGCTCGCTGGATCGGGACATGAACACTGAAGCTTTCTTT	CASSLDRDMNTEAFF
TRBV2	.	.	TRBJ1-3	TGTGCCTCCCGAGGGGTCCACTCTGGAAACACCATATATTTT	CASRGVHSGNTIYF
TRBV12-2	.	.	TRBJ1-5	TGTGCAAGTCGCCTCGACTTAGGAGTAAGTCAGCCCCAGCATTTT	CASRLDLGVSQPQHF
TRBV5-1	.	TRBD1	TRBJ1-1	TGCGCCAGCAGCTCCCGAGGACAGGGGGACACTGAAGCTTTCTTT	CASSSRGQGDTEAFF
TRBV10-3	.	.	TRBJ1-2	TGTGCCATCAGAAATATGGGAATAGCCGACTATGGCTACACCTTC	CAIRNMGIADYGYTF
TRBV6-6	.	.	TRBJ1-1	TGTGCCAGCAGTTACTCGAGTCCAGCGAACACTGAAGCTTTCTTT	CASSYSSPANTEAFF
TRBV9	.	.	TRBJ2-2	TGTGCCAGCAGCGTAGTACCGGGTTATACCGGGGAGCTGTTTTTT	CASSVVPGYTGELFF
TRBV4-2	.	TRBD2	TRBJ2-7	TGTGCCAGCAGCCGCGAACTAGCGGGAGGGTTGTACGAGCAGTACTTC	CASSRELAGGLYEQYF
TRBV10-2	.	TRBD2	TRBJ2-2	TGCGCCAGCAGTAACAGCGGGGGCGGGACCGGGGAGCTGTTTTTT	CASSNSGGGTGELFF
TRBV5-1	.	.	TRBJ1-4	TGCGCCAGCAGCTTGGTAGCGGATGTGGTTCGGACGAATGAAAAACTGTTTTTT	CASSLVADVVRTNEKLFF
TRBV4-3	.	.	TRBJ1-1	TGCGCCAGCAGCCAAGATTTAATTAACACTGAAGCTTTCTTT	CASSQDLINTEAFF
TRBV27	.	.	TRBJ2-7	TGTGCCAGCAGTTTATGGGGCCAGACCTACGAGCAGTACTTC	CASSLWGQTYEQYF
TRBV6-5	.	.	TRBJ1-6	TGTGCCCAAGGGGTCGAGTCACCCCTCCACTTT	CAQGVESPLHF
TRBV2	.	.	TRBJ2-5	TGTGCCAGCAGTGAAAAGGTCGGAGGGAGTAGGGGAGAGACCCAGTACTTC	CASSEKVGGSRGETQYF
TRBV16	.	.	TRBJ2-2	TGTGCCAGCAGCCAATCGCAAGGGATCGGCGGGGAGCTGTTTTTT	CASSQSQGIGGELFF
TRBV24-1	.	.	TRBJ2-7	TGTGCCACCAGTGATTCAGGGTTCAGGAGCTCCTACGAGCAGTACTTC	CATSDSGFRSSYEQYF
TRBV9	once	TRBD2	TRBJ2-7	TGTGCCAGCAGCGTGGGCCCAGGCGGGAGCTCCTACGAGCAGTACTTC	CASSVGPGGSSYEQYF
TRBV15	.	TRBD1	TRBJ1-2	TGTGCCACCAGCAGAGGGGGACAGAACTATGGCTACACCTTC	CATSRGGQNYGYTF
TRBV2	.	.	TRBJ1-5	TGTGCCAGCAGCATAAATACAGGGTATCAGCCCCAGCATTTT	CASSINTGYQPQHF
TRBV7-6	.	.	TRBJ1-4	TGTGCCAGCAGCTTAGGTGGAGAGGGAAGAACTGAAAAACTGTTTTTT	CASSLGGEGRTEKLFF
TRBV18	.	TRBD2	TRBJ2-5	TGTGCCAGCTCACCCCGCGGGGGGGCCGGTGAGACCCAGTACTTC	CASSPRGGAGETQYF
TRBV4-2	.	.	TRBJ2-4	TGTGCCAGCAGCCAAGCGTCGTGGGAGGATCGGAACATTCAGTACTTC	CASSQASWEDRNIQYF
TRBV18	once	TRBD2	TRBJ2-1	TGTGCCAGCTCACAGGGACTAGCGGGATACAATGAGCAGTTCTTC	CASSQGLAGYNEQFF
TRBV19	.	TRBD1	TRBJ2-2	TGTGCCAGTAGTCGGACAGGCACCGGGGAGCTGTTTTTT	CASSRTGTGELFF
TRBV15	.	.	TRBJ1-4	TGTGCCACCAGCATCGGGGATCCAACTAATGAAAAACTGTTTTTT	CATSIGDPTNEKLFF
TRBV10-1	.	TRBD1	TRBJ1-3	TGCGCCAGCGGAGACAGGGGCCCTGGAAACACCATATATTTT	CASGDRGPGNTIYF
TRBV10-3	.	.	TRBJ1-1	TGTGCCATCTCTAATCGGGGGGAGGACACTGAAGCTTTCTTT	CAISNRGEDTEAFF
TRBV11-3	.	TRBD2	TRBJ2-1	TGTGCCAGCAGCCTGAGCGGGGGGGACAATGAGCAGTTCTTC	CASSLSGGDNEQFF